The 29 T cell receptor beta chains below were found in one sample sequenced in a study of blood T cell repertoires in COVID-19. The assay was immunoSEQ multiplex PCR, and TCRdb's table has in-frame clones only and misses some. Of approximately 220,000 clones detected, 80% to 90% appear once; the ten largest clones hold roughly 4.2%. Specimen: peripheral blood. The receptors shown here come from a man in his forties or fifties with acute or convalescent COVID-19.

The J gene is TRBJ1-1, the V gene TRBV6-1; D gene uncertain. The CDR3 extends over 14 amino acids. V lost 2 bases and J lost 0, with 7 bases in between. The germline V gene encodes CDR1 MNHNS and CDR2 SASEGT. The CDR3 is CASSERGLNTEAFF. Here the CDR3 DNA reads TGTGCCAGCAGTGAACGAGGATTGAACACTGAAGCTTTCTTT.

This rearrangement joins TRBV4-1 to TRBJ1-2, with a tentative D call TRBD1 (6 bases). The CDR3 runs to 14 residues. The germline gives CDR1 MGHRA, CDR2 YSYEKL. The V and J ends lost 2 bases and 6 bases respectively, with 13 bases between them. CDR3 DNA sequence: TGCGCCAGCAGCCAATTGGGGGCGCGAGATGGCTACACCTTC. Protein: CASSQLGARDGYTF.

The chain is built from TRBV7-9 and TRBJ2-2; 12 bases align to TRBD2. The CDR3 runs 16 residues. V was pared by 1 base and J by 3 bases, with 0 bases of the junction left unmatched. In germline, CDR1 is SEHNR, CDR2 FQNEAQ (reference sequence). In DNA form, the CDR3 reads TGTGCCAGCAGCTTAGGACTAGCGGGGGACACCGGGGAGCTGTTTTTT. This codes for CASSLGLAGDTGELFF.

J is TRBJ2-3 and V is TRBV5-1; tentative D call: TRBD1 (7 bases). Between the trimmed V and J ends, which lost 2 bases and 5 bases, there was a span of 15 bases. Germline-derived CDR1 and CDR2 are SGHRS and YFSETQ. CDR3 size: 15 residues. The chain's CDR3 is CASSFGWQGGDTQYF. CDR3 DNA sequence: TGCGCCAGCAGCTTCGGGTGGCAGGGGGGAGATACGCAGTATTTT.

The rearrangement links TRBV13 to TRBJ2-7; TRBD1 aligns across 7 bases. The junction had 10 bases not matched to a gene; V was cut back by 5 bases and J by 0 bases. Germline CDR1 PRHDT, CDR2 FYEKMQ (reference sequence). CDR3 size: 16 residues. CDR3 coding DNA: TGTGCCAGCAGCGCCCAACAGGGGCTTCTCTCCTACGAGCAGTACTTC. Protein sequence: CASSAQQGLLSYEQYF.

The chain carries TRBV6-1 and TRBJ1-6, with D possibly TRBD1 on 5 matching bases. The germline V gene encodes CDR1 MNHNS and CDR2 SASEGT. V lost 4 bases to trimming and J lost 10 bases, with 20 bases between them. The CDR3 contains 16 residues. The CDR3 sequence: CASSGHRMGRISPLHF. DNA of the CDR3: TGTGCCAGCAGTGGCCACAGGATGGGGCGTATCTCACCCCTCCACTTT.

The chain joins TRBV5-1 to TRBJ2-5; the match to TRBD1 covers 8 bases. Trimming at V came to 0 bases and at J to 2 bases, leaving 0 bases not matched to a gene. CDR3 length equals 14 residues. Germline lookup yields CDR1 SGHRS and CDR2 YFSETQ. As DNA, the CDR3 is TGCGCCAGCAGCTTGGGACAGGGGCAAGAGACCCAGTACTTC. It translates to CASSLGQGQETQYF.

V and J are TRBV6-1 and TRBJ1-1, with unresolved D. Germline V gives CDR1 MNHNS, CDR2 SASEGT. The CDR3 runs 15 residues. The ends were cut back, 1 base at V and 5 bases at J, with 14 bases in the middle. The chain's CDR3 is CASSEVVGRGTEAFF. The CDR3 DNA follows: TGTGCCAGCAGTGAAGTCGTAGGGAGAGGGACTGAAGCTTTCTTT.

The chain recombines TRBV2 with TRBJ2-3; a possible D gene is TRBD1 (5 bases). The CDR3 is made up of 15 amino acids. Germline values: CDR1 SNHLY, CDR2 FYNNEI. Trimming took off 4 bases at V and 4 bases at J, with 15 bases between the two ends. For the CDR3, the DNA is TGTGCCAGCAGTGCTTTCGAGCCAGGGTCAGATACGCAGTATTTT. Translated, it gives CASSAFEPGSDTQYF.

The chain combines TRBV11-1 with TRBJ2-2; no definite D call. V was cut by 1 base and J by 0 bases, with 6 bases left in between. Germline V lookup: CDR1 SGHAT, CDR2 FQDESV (reference sequence). The CDR3 spans 15 residues. The CDR3 loop reads CASSLVPANTGELFF. The CDR3 region has the DNA TGTGCCAGCAGCTTAGTGCCAGCGAACACCGGGGAGCTGTTTTTT.

This chain uses TRBV27 with TRBJ1-2; D perhaps matches TRBD1 (6 bases). The CDR3 consists of 14 residues. V was cut by 1 base and J by 7 bases, with 13 bases left in between. CDR1 MNHEY and CDR2 SMNVEV come from the germline V gene (reference sequence). This CDR3 is CASSLYPGVGGYTF. In nucleotides, the CDR3 is TGTGCCAGCAGTTTATACCCAGGGGTTGGTGGCTACACCTTC.

The chain combines TRBV19 with TRBJ1-1; 7 bases are a match to TRBD1. This CDR3 spans 16 amino acids. Per germline, CDR1 LNHDA and CDR2 SQIVND (reference sequence). After removal of 1 base from V and 4 bases from J, the junction contained 9 bases not matched to a gene. DNA for the CDR3: TGTGCCAGTAGTATAGCTGTACAGGGGCTAGCCACTGAAGCTTTCTTT. Its translation is CASSIAVQGLATEAFF.

This rearrangement joins TRBV5-4 to TRBJ2-2; D gene ambiguous. The CDR3 consists of 13 residues. V gave up 0 bases and J gave up 5 bases, with 5 bases separating them. The germline V gene has CDR1 SGHNT and CDR2 YYREEE (reference sequence). DNA for the CDR3: TGTGCCAGCAGCTTGGTTCAGACCGGGGAGCTGTTTTTT. Protein sequence: CASSLVQTGELFF.

The chain links TRBV10-1 to TRBJ1-1, with D possibly matching TRBD1 (6 bases). This CDR3 has 13 amino acids. Germline CDR1 is WNHNN and CDR2 is SYGVQD (reference sequence). Trimming stripped 4 bases from V and 5 bases from J, with 11 bases between. The CDR3 is CASSATGLTEAFF. The CDR3 region has the DNA TGCGCCAGCAGTGCTACAGGGTTAACTGAAGCTTTCTTT.

This clone showed up just once. V usage is TRBV3-1 (or the pseudogene TRBV3-2) and J usage is TRBJ2-1, with 8 positions matching TRBD2. V was clipped by 2 bases and J by 0 bases; unmatched bases: 6. The V gene's germline CDR1 is LGHDT and CDR2 YNNKEL (reference sequence). The CDR3 covers 17 residues. The CDR3 sequence: CASSQLSGTSSYNEQFF. CDR3 nucleotide sequence: TGTGCCAGCAGCCAACTATCCGGGACTAGCTCCTACAATGAGCAGTTCTTC.

V gene TRBV19 combines with J gene TRBJ1-1; a weak D match, TRBD1 (6 bases). V lost 2 bases to trimming and J lost 4 bases, with 20 bases between them. This CDR3 is built from 17 residues. Germline lookup yields CDR1 LNHDA and CDR2 SQIVND (reference sequence). CDR3 nucleotides: TGTGCCAGTAGTATACAGGGGTTTTATGATCCGAGCACTGAAGCTTTCTTT. This encodes CASSIQGFYDPSTEAFF.

In the case of this clone: One junction end disagrees with the germline gene, perhaps due to a read error. The chain combines TRBV27 with TRBJ1-6; D gene uncertain. This CDR3 has 14 residues. The germline CDR1 and CDR2 sequences are MNHEY and SMNVEV (reference sequence). The CDR3 nucleotides are TGTGCCAGCAATTTACGAGGTGAGGGCTCACCCCTCCACTTT. Protein: CASNLRGEGSPLHF.

CDR3 nucleotide sequence: TGTGCCAGCAGCCAAGAACTAGCGGCGAACACAGATACGCAGTATTTT. This gives the protein CASSQELAANTDTQYF. The chain recombines TRBV3-1 (or the pseudogene TRBV3-2) with TRBJ2-3, with 8 bases matching TRBD2. With V trimmed by 0 bases and J by 2 bases, 4 bases remained unmatched. The CDR3 runs to 16 residues. The germline V gene has CDR1 LGHDT and CDR2 YNNKEL (reference sequence).

The J gene is TRBJ2-5, the V gene TRBV11-3, with D tentatively TRBD2 (6 bases). Trimming removed 5 bases at V and 1 base at J, with 8 bases between. Germline CDR1 SGHNT, CDR2 YENEEA. The length of the CDR3 is 13 residues. CDR3 bases: TGTGCCAGCAGCCTGGGACTCCAAGAGACCCAGTACTTC. Translating gives CASSLGLQETQYF.

The J gene is TRBJ1-2, the V gene TRBV19; a weak D match, TRBD1 (6 bases). Germline V gene data show CDR1 as LNHDA and CDR2 as SQIVND (reference sequence). V was clipped by 3 bases and J by 10 bases, with 12 bases between them. The CDR3 spans 12 residues. In nucleotides, the CDR3 is TGTGCCAGTAGTATCTGGGCAGGGGACTACACCTTC. Translated: CASSIWAGDYTF.

V usage is TRBV7-2 and J usage is TRBJ2-7; D remains unclear. Deletions cut 0 bases from V and 2 bases from J, with 5 bases between. Germline CDR1 SGHTA, CDR2 FQGNSA. CDR3 length: 13 residues. The DNA of the CDR3 is TGTGCCAGCAGCTTAGCCCGGGCCTACGAGCAGTACTTC. Encoded protein: CASSLARAYEQYF. Using reference TRBV7-2 and TRBJ2-7 for the parts outside the CDR3, the full variable domain is GAGVSQSPSNKVTEKGKDVELRCDPISGHTALYWYRQSLGQGLEFLIYFQGNSAPDKSGLPSDRFSAERTGGSVSTLTIQRTQQEDSAVYLCASSLARAYEQYFGPGTRLTVT.

The chain employs TRBV5-4 and TRBJ1-4, with D possibly matching TRBD1 (6 bases). This CDR3 has 14 residues. The V gene's germline CDR1 is SGHNT and CDR2 YYREEE (reference sequence). V dropped 4 bases and J dropped 8 bases, with 15 bases sitting between them. DNA for the CDR3: TGTGCCAGCAGCGTCGGACAGCGCGCGGAAAAACTGTTTTTT. Translation: CASSVGQRAEKLFF.

The genes are TRBV6-6 and TRBJ1-2, with D possibly TRBD1 on 5 matching bases. CDR3 length: 17 amino acids. Germline V gene sequence: CDR1 MNHNY, CDR2 SVGAGI (reference sequence). V was trimmed by 5 bases and J by 0 bases, leaving 19 bases between them. The CDR3 sequence is CASSQGTGQGTNYGYTF. CDR3 bases: TGTGCCAGCAGTCAGGGAACAGGTCAGGGCACTAACTATGGCTACACCTTC.

The V and J genes are TRBV11-3 and TRBJ2-7; possible D gene TRBD2, 6 bases. CDR3 length: 11 residues. Trimming left V 5 bases short and J 5 bases short, with 7 bases between. Germline CDR1 SGHNT, CDR2 YENEEA. DNA of the CDR3: TGTGCCAGCAGCGGAGGGGACGAGCAGTACTTC. Amino acid sequence: CASSGGDEQYF.

In this sample, this clone turned up a few times. The J gene is TRBJ2-2, the V gene TRBV27; perhaps TRBD1 as D (6 bases). This CDR3 is 13 amino acids long. V was pared by 5 bases and J by 7 bases, with 11 bases between. Germline V gene lookup returns CDR1 MNHEY and CDR2 SMNVEV (reference sequence). Here the CDR3 reads CASSLRGRGELFF. The CDR3 DNA reads TGTGCCAGCAGTCTCAGGGGCCGCGGGGAGCTGTTTTTT.

J is TRBJ1-1 and V is TRBV25-1, with 7 bases identical to TRBD1. This CDR3 has 15 amino acids. CDR1 is MGHDK, CDR2 SYGVNS, per germline. Trimming cost V 5 bases and J 1 base; bases outside gene matches: 7. This chain's CDR3 is CASSLQTGRNTEAFF. The DNA of the CDR3 is TGTGCCAGCAGTTTACAGACAGGGAGGAACACTGAAGCTTTCTTT.

The chain couples TRBV12-3 or TRBV12-4 to TRBJ1-4; D not certain. The CDR3 spans 13 residues. Between the trimmed V and J ends, which lost 5 bases and 8 bases, there was a span of 12 bases. The CDR3 DNA follows: TGTGCCAGCAGTGAGCTAAGACTAGAAAAACTGTTTTTT. Its protein is CASSELRLEKLFF.

The chain couples TRBV5-4 to TRBJ1-2, with D maybe TRBD1 (5 bases). Deletions cut 5 bases from V and 1 base from J, with 6 bases between. Germline CDR1 is SGHNT and CDR2 is YYREEE (reference sequence). The CDR3 length is 12 residues. The CDR3 sequence: CASSQGNYGYTF. In DNA form, the CDR3 reads TGTGCCAGCAGTCAGGGTAACTATGGCTACACCTTC.

V and J are TRBV6-4 and TRBJ1-5; weak D call: TRBD1 (5 bases). Trimming took 6 bases from V and 1 from J, leaving 13 bases between them. CDR1 and CDR2 (germline): MRHNA, SNTAGT. The CDR3 runs to 15 residues. The CDR3 protein is CASREDRRSNQPQHF. CDR3 bases: TGTGCCAGCAGAGAAGACAGACGGAGCAATCAGCCCCAGCATTTT.